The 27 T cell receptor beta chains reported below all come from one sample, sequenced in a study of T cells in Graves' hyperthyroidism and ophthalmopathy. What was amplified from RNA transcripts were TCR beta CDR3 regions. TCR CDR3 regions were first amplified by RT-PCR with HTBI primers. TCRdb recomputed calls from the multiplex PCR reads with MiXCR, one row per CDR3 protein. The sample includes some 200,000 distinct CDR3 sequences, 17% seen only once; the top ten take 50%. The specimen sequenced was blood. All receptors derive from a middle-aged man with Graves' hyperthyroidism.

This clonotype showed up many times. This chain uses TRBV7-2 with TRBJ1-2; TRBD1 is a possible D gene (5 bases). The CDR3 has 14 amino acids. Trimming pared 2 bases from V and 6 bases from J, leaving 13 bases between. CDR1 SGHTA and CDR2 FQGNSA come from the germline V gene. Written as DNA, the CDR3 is TGTGCCAGCAGCTTACAAAGCTGGGGGAATGGCTACACCTTC. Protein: CASSLQSWGNGYTF. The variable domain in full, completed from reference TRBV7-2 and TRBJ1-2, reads GAGVSQSPSNKVTEKGKDVELRCDPISGHTALYWYRQSLGQGLEFLIYFQGNSAPDKSGLPSDRFSAERTGGSVSTLTIQRTQQEDSAVYLCASSLQSWGNGYTFGSGTRLTVV.

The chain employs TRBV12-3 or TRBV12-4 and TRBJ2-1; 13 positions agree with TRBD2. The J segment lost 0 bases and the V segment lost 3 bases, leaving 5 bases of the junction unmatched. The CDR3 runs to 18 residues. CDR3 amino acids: CASSFGLAGVVSYNEQFF. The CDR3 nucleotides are TGTGCCAGCAGTTTTGGACTAGCGGGAGTCGTCTCCTACAATGAGCAGTTCTTC.

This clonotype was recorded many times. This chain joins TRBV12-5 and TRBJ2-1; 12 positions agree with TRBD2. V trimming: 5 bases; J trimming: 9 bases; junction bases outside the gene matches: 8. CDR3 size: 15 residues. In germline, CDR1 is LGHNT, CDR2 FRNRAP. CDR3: CASGPGLAGNGEQFF. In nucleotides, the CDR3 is TGTGCTAGTGGTCCCGGACTAGCGGGAAACGGTGAGCAGTTCTTC.

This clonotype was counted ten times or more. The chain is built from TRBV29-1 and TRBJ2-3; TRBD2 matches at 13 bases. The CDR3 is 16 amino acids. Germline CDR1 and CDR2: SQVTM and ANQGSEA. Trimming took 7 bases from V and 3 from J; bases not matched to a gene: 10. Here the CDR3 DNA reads TGCAGCGGTGGACCTTCGGGACTAGCGGGGACAGATACGCAGTATTTT. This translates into CSGGPSGLAGTDTQYF.

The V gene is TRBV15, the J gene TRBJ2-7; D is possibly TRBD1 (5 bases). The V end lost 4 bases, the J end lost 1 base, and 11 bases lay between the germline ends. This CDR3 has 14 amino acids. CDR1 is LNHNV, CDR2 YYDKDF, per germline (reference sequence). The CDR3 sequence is CATSIDRESYEQYF. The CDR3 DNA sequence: TGTGCCACCAGCATTGACAGAGAGTCCTACGAGCAGTACTTC.

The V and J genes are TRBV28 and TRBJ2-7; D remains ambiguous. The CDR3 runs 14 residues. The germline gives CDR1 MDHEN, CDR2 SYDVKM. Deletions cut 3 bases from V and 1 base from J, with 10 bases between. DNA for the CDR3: TGTGCCAGCAGTTTCCCGGGCTCATCCTACGAGCAGTACTTC. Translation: CASSFPGSSYEQYF.

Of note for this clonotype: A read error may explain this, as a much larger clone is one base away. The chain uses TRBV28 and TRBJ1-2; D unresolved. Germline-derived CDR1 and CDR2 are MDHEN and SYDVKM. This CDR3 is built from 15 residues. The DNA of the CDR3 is TGTGCCAGCAGTGTCCCGCGGGGAGCTAACTATGGCTACATCTTC. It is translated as CASSVPRGANYGYIF.

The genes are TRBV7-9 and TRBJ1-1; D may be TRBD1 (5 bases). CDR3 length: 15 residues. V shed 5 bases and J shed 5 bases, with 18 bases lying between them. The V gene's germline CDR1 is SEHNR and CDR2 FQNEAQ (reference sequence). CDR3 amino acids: CASSEGWGVGTEAFF. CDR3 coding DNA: TGTGCCAGCAGCGAGGGGTGGGGAGTGGGGACTGAAGCTTTCTTT.

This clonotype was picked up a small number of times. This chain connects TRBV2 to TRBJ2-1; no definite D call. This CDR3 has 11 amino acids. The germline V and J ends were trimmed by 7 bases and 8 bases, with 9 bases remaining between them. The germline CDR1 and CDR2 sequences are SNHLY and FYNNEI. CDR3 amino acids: CASTVWYEQFF. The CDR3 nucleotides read TGTGCCAGCACCGTCTGGTATGAGCAGTTCTTC.

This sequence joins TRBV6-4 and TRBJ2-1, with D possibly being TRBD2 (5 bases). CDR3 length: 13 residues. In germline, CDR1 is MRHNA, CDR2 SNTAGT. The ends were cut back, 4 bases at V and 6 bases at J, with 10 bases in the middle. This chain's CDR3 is CASSVDAGNEQFF. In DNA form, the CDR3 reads TGTGCCAGCAGTGTGGATGCGGGCAATGAGCAGTTCTTC.

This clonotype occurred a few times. The CDR3 region is CASSFYGGGGPETQYF. CDR3 nucleotides: TGTGCCAGCAGCTTTTATGGGGGGGGAGGCCCAGAGACCCAGTACTTC. The chain has TRBV7-6 and TRBJ2-5; 7 nucleotides line up with TRBD2. The CDR3 extends over 16 amino acids. With V trimmed by 3 bases and J by 4 bases, 11 bases remained unmatched. Germline V lookup: CDR1 SGHVS, CDR2 FNYEAQ.

The CDR3: CASSWTGGASYEQYF. CDR3 coding DNA: TGTGCCAGCAGCTGGACAGGGGGCGCATCCTACGAGCAGTACTTC. The V and J genes are TRBV7-9 and TRBJ2-7; 11 bases agree with TRBD1. CDR1 SEHNR and CDR2 FQNEAQ come from the germline V gene (reference sequence). V shed 4 bases and J 1 base; nucleotides not matched to a gene: 3. The CDR3 spans 15 residues.

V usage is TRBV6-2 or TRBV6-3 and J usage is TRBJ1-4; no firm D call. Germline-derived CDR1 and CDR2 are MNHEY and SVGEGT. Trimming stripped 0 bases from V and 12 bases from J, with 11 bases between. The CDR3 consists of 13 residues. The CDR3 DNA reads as TGTGCCAGCAGTTACTCGGCCCATAGTGAACTGTTTTTT. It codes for CASSYSAHSELFF.

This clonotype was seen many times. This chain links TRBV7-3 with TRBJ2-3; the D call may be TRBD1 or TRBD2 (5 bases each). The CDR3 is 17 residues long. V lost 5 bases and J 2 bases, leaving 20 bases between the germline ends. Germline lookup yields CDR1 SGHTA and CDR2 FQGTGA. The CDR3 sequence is CASSPYGAPGFTDTQYF. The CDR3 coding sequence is TGTGCCAGCAGCCCTTACGGGGCGCCCGGATTCACAGATACGCAGTATTTT.

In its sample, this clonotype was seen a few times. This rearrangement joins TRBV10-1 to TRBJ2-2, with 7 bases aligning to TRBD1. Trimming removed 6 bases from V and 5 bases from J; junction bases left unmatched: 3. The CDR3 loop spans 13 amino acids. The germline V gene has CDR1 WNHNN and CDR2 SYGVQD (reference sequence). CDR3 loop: CASRGQETGELFF. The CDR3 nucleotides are TGCGCCAGCAGAGGACAGGAAACCGGGGAGCTGTTTTTT.

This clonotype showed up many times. CDR3 sequence: CSARDYGQGANYGYTF. DNA for the CDR3: TGCAGTGCTAGAGATTATGGGCAGGGTGCTAACTATGGCTACACCTTC. V usage is TRBV20-1 and J usage is TRBJ1-2, with a tentative D call TRBD1 (5 bases). The CDR3 loop spans 16 amino acids. Trimming removed 0 bases from V and 0 bases from J, with 14 bases in between. CDR1 and CDR2 (germline): DFQATT, SNEGSKA (reference sequence).

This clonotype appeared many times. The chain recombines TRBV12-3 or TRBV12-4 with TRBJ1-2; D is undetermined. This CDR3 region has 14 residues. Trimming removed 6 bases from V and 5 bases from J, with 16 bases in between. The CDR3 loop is CASRFPGSGYGYTF. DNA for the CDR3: TGTGCCAGCAGATTCCCGGGCAGCGGGTATGGCTACACCTTC.

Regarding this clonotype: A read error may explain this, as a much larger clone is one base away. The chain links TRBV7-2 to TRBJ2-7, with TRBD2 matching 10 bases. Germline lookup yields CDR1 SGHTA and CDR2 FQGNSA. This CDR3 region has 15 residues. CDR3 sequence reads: CASSPGLADTYGQYF. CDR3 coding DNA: TGTGCCAGCAGTCCCGGACTAGCGGATACCTACGGGCAGTACTTC.

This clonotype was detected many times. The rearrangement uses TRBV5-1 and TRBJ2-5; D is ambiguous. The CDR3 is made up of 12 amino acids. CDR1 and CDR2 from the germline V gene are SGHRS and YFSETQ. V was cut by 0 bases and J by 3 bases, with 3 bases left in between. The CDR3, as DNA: TGCGCCAGCAGCTTGGTAGAAGAGACCCAGTACTTC. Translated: CASSLVEETQYF. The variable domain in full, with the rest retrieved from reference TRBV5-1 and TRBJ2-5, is KAGVTQTPRYLIKTRGQQVTLSCSPISGHRSVSWYQQTPGQGLQFLFEYFSETQRNKGNFPGRFSGRQFSNSRSEMNVSTLELGDSALYLCASSLVEETQYFGPGTRLLVL.

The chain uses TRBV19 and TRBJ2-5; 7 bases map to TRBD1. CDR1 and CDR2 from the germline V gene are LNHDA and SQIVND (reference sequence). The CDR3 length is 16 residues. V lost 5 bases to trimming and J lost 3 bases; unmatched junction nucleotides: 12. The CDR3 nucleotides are TGTGCCAGTAGTCCCACAAGAGGGACAGCCAAAGAGACCCAGTACTTC. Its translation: CASSPTRGTAKETQYF.

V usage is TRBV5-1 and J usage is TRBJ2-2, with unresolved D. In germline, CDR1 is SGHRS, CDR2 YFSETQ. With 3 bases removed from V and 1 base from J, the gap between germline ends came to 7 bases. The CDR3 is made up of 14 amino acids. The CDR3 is CASSSSMNTGELFF. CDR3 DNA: TGCGCCAGCAGCTCCTCGATGAACACCGGGGAGCTGTTTTTT.

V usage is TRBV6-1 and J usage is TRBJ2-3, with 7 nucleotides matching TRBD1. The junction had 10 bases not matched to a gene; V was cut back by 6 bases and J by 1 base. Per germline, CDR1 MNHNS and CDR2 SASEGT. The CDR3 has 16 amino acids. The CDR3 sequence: CASSPTPTGGTDTQYF. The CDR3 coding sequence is TGTGCCAGCAGCCCCACTCCTACAGGGGGCACAGATACGCAGTATTTT.

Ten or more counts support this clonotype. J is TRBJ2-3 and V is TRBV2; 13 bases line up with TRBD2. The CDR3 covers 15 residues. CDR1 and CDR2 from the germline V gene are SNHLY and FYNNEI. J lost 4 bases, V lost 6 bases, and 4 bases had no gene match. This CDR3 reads CASSQTSGRPDTQYF. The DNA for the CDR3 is TGTGCCAGCAGCCAGACTAGCGGGAGGCCAGATACGCAGTATTTT. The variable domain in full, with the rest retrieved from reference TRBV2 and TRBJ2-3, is EPEVTQTPSHQVTQMGQEVILRCVPISNHLYFYWYRQILGQKVEFLVSFYNNEISEKSEIFDDQFSVERPDGSNFTLKIRSTKLEDSAMYFCASSQTSGRPDTQYFGPGTRLTVL.

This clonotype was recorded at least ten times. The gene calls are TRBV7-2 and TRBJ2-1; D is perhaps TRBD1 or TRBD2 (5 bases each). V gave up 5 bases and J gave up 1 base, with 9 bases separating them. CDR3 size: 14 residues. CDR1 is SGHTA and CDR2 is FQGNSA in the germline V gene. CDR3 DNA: TGTGCCAGCAGCCGGGACCCGTCCTACAATGAGCAGTTCTTC. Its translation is CASSRDPSYNEQFF.

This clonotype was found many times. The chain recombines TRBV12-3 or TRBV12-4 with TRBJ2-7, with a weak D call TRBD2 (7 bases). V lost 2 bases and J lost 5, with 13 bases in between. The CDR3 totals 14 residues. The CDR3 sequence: CASSLYREGNEQYF. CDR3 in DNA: TGTGCCAGCAGTTTATACAGGGAGGGCAACGAGCAGTACTTC.

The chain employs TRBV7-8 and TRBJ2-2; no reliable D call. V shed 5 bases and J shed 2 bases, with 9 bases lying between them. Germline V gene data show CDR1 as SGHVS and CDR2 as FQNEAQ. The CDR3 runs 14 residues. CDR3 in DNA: TGTGCCAGCAGCCCGTACAGCAACACCGGGGAGCTGTTTTTT. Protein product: CASSPYSNTGELFF.

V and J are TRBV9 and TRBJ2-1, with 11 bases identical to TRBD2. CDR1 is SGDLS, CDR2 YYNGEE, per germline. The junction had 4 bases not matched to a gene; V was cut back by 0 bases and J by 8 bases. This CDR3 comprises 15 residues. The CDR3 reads CASSVGTSGYDEQFF. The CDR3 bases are TGTGCCAGCAGCGTAGGGACTAGCGGGTACGATGAGCAGTTCTTC.